Following are 8 T cell receptor beta chains from one sample sequenced in a study of blood T cell repertoires in COVID-19. Measured with immunoSEQ multiplex PCR; TCRdb has only the in-frame clones, and not every one. The sample includes some 72,000 clones, around 88% seen only once; the top ten take just under 0.6%. The sample consisted of peripheral blood. Every receptor here comes from a man aged 60 to 69 with acute or convalescent COVID-19.

The chain joins TRBV5-1 to TRBJ2-7, with TRBD1 matching 9 bases. CDR1 and CDR2 (germline): SGHRS, YFSETQ. V lost 3 bases to trimming and J lost 3 bases; unmatched junction nucleotides: 4. This CDR3 comprises 14 residues. The CDR3 nucleotides are TGCGCCAGCAGCTCGCCGGACAGGGGCTACGAGCAGTACTTC. It translates to CASSSPDRGYEQYF. The variable domain in full, completed from reference TRBV5-1 and TRBJ2-7, reads KAGVTQTPRYLIKTRGQQVTLSCSPISGHRSVSWYQQTPGQGLQFLFEYFSETQRNKGNFPGRFSGRQFSNSRSEMNVSTLELGDSALYLCASSSPDRGYEQYFGPGTRLTVT.

The chain recombines TRBV29-1 with TRBJ1-2; unclear D gene. From germline, CDR1 is SQVTM and CDR2 ANQGSEA. The V end was cut by 3 bases, the J end by 0 bases, with 5 bases between. The CDR3 length is 12 residues. The CDR3 reads CSVEAPNYGYTF. CDR3 bases: TGCAGCGTTGAGGCACCTAACTATGGCTACACCTTC. Combining the CDR3 with reference TRBV29-1 and TRBJ1-2 gives the whole variable domain SAVISQKPSRDICQRGTSLTIQCQVDSQVTMMFWYRQQPGQSLTLIATANQGSEATYESGFVIDKFPISRPNLTFSTLTVSNMSPEDSSIYLCSVEAPNYGYTFGSGTRLTVV.

This clone was found once. The V and J genes are TRBV18 and TRBJ1-4; TRBD1 matches 9 bases. The V gene's germline CDR1 is KGHSH and CDR2 LQKENI. The ends lost 4 bases at V and 2 bases at J; junction bases unmatched: 14. CDR3 length: 19 residues. CDR3 residues: CASSRTLPGQGGTNEKLFF. The CDR3 coding sequence is TGTGCCAGCTCACGAACTCTTCCGGGACAGGGAGGGACTAATGAAAAACTGTTTTTT.

The J gene is TRBJ1-3, the V gene TRBV7-8; D gene uncertain. Germline V CDR1 and CDR2: SGHVS, FQNEAQ. The CDR3 has 15 amino acids. The V gene lost 0 bases and the J gene lost 2 bases, with 8 bases spanning the gap. The CDR3 nucleotides read TGTGCCAGCAGCTTAGCCGGAGTTGCTGGAAACACCATATATTTT. It specifies CASSLAGVAGNTIYF.

The rearrangement joins TRBV30 to TRBJ2-1; 7 nucleotides line up with TRBD1. The CDR3 has 13 amino acids. Germline V gene data show CDR1 as GTSNPN and CDR2 as SVGIG (reference sequence). Germline trimming cut 4 bases from V and 3 bases from J; bases unmatched to any gene: 3. Written as DNA, the CDR3 is TGTGCCTGGAACCCAGGGGGCTACAATGAGCAGTTCTTC. Protein: CAWNPGGYNEQFF.

The CDR3 coding sequence is TGTGCCAGCAGCTCGACGACAGGTTTGAATGAGCAGTTCTTC. Protein: CASSSTTGLNEQFF. This sequence joins TRBV7-7 and TRBJ2-1, with D possibly being TRBD1 (6 bases). The CDR3 sequence is 14 residues long. The V and J ends lost 4 bases and 7 bases respectively, with 14 bases between them. Per germline, CDR1 SSHAT and CDR2 FNYEAQ (reference sequence).

This chain connects TRBV11-3 to TRBJ2-7, with 8 bases that match TRBD2. V lost 5 bases to trimming and J lost 3 bases; unmatched junction nucleotides: 6. Germline CDR1 is SGHNT and CDR2 is YENEEA. There are 14 residues in the CDR3. The CDR3 here is CASSLSGKVYEQYF. CDR3 DNA: TGTGCCAGCAGCCTTAGCGGGAAGGTCTACGAGCAGTACTTC. Using reference TRBV11-3 and TRBJ2-7 for the parts outside the CDR3, the full variable domain is EAGVVQSPRYKIIEKKQPVAFWCNPISGHNTLYWYLQNLGQGPELLIRYENEEAVDDSQLPKDRFSAERLKGVDSTLKIQPAELGDSAVYLCASSLSGKVYEQYFGPGTRLTVT.

The chain employs TRBV19 and TRBJ2-1, with D maybe TRBD1 (5 bases). The CDR3 extends over 13 amino acids. Trimming cost V 6 bases and J 3 bases, with 9 bases left between them. Germline CDR1 is LNHDA and CDR2 is SQIVND (reference sequence). This chain's CDR3 is CASRSGNYNEQFF. DNA of the CDR3: TGTGCCAGTAGGTCAGGGAACTACAATGAGCAGTTCTTC.